Listed here are 6 T cell receptor beta chains from one sample, sequenced in a study of T cell repertoires in cytomegalovirus infection. TCRdb reprocessed the reads with MiXCR, giving one entry per CDR3 protein. The sample consists of a few hundred thousand distinct CDR3 sequences, about 42% of them appearing once. These receptors' targets are unknown. Sample: cultured PBMCs, taken from culture after CMV antigen stimulation. These receptors originate from a human donor in good health (CMV status not recorded). Some clones in this sample may be carry-over from other donors' samples.

This clonotype was seen a handful of times. The rearrangement links TRBV7-9 to TRBJ2-1; 10 positions match TRBD2. With V trimmed by 0 bases and J by 6 bases, 11 bases remained unmatched. The CDR3 length is 18 residues. Germline CDR1 and CDR2: SEHNR and FQNEAQ (reference sequence). The CDR3 nucleotides are TGTGCCAGCAGCTTAGCGATCGGAAGGACTAGCGGAACCAATGAGCAGTTCTTC. Its translation is CASSLAIGRTSGTNEQFF.

The V and J genes are TRBV11-2 and TRBJ2-5; D is uncertain. Trimming removed 5 bases from V and 5 bases from J, with 9 bases in between. This CDR3 has 12 residues. Per germline, CDR1 SGHAT and CDR2 FQNNGV. The CDR3 bases are TGTGCCAGCAGCCTCTACGGGGAGACCCAGTACTTC. Its protein product is CASSLYGETQYF.

The chain combines TRBV6-2 or TRBV6-3 with TRBJ2-1, with D perhaps matching TRBD1 (5 bases). CDR3 length: 12 residues. Germline lookup yields CDR1 MNHEY and CDR2 SVGEGT. CDR3 sequence reads: CKIKGVYNEQFF. As DNA, the CDR3 is TGTAAGATAAAAGGGGTCTACAATGAGCAGTTCTTC.

The chain employs TRBV15 and TRBJ1-1, with 8 bases that match TRBD1. V was pared by 0 bases and J by 1 base, with 4 bases of the junction left unmatched. Germline V gene data show CDR1 as LNHNV and CDR2 as YYDKDF (reference sequence). The CDR3 extends over 16 amino acids. CDR3 sequence (DNA): TGTGCCACCAGCAGAGATCGGACAGGGAGGAACACTGAAGCTTTCTTT. Translated, it gives CATSRDRTGRNTEAFF.

This clonotype showed up just a few times. CDR3 bases: TGTGCCAGCAGTTACGGTAGAGGGACTAGCGGGAGCACCCACGAGCAGTACTTC. Protein sequence: CASSYGRGTSGSTHEQYF. The V call is TRBV6-2 or TRBV6-3, the J call TRBJ2-7, with 14 bases matching TRBD2. Unmatched junction bases numbered 11, after V lost 2 bases and J lost 5 bases. This CDR3 is built from 18 residues. Germline CDR1 reads MNHEY; CDR2 reads SVGEGT.

V usage is TRBV7-6 and J usage is TRBJ1-6, with D tentatively TRBD1 (5 bases). The CDR3 contains 15 residues. Deletions cut 1 base from V and 7 bases from J, with 11 bases between. Looked up from germline, CDR1 is SGHVS and CDR2 is FNYEAQ. The CDR3: CASSLGQIVNSPLHF. CDR3 nucleotide sequence: TGTGCCAGCAGCTTAGGACAGATAGTCAATTCACCCCTCCACTTT.